This TCR beta chain stems from a study of shared clonotypes between healthy human individuals. Study-wide background: With ages of 18 to 49, the donors were a couple of women and a few men. Study outcomes and limitations: Large sequencing depth failed to make sorted-subset sequencing complete, rarefaction showed.

There are 14 residues in the CDR3. Looked up from germline, CDR1 is SGHDT and CDR2 is YYEEEE. Trimming stripped 4 bases from V and 4 bases from J, with 9 bases between. Nashville, Tennessee was home to all donors, each a Caucasian adult. In the case of this clone: What it binds is unknown.

In the source study's methods: ImmunoSEQ output held junction-only sequences without quality scores, so filtering differed. The assay was immunoSEQ multiplex PCR, and TCRdb's table has in-frame clones only and misses some. That table is the source of V, J and clone size, and D and trimming were worked out from the DNA. The table records 740,000 or so clones, approximately 73% of them present only once. V and J are TRBV5-6 and TRBJ2-6; unclear D gene. The TCR comes from a woman aged 25 to 39 in good health. Material for sequencing was memory CD4+ T cells sorted from blood. Subset given: CD45RA-negative fraction. The CDR3, as DNA: TGTGCCAGCAGCACTTTATCAGGGGCCAACGTCCTGACTTTC. This sequence encodes CASSTLSGANVLTF.